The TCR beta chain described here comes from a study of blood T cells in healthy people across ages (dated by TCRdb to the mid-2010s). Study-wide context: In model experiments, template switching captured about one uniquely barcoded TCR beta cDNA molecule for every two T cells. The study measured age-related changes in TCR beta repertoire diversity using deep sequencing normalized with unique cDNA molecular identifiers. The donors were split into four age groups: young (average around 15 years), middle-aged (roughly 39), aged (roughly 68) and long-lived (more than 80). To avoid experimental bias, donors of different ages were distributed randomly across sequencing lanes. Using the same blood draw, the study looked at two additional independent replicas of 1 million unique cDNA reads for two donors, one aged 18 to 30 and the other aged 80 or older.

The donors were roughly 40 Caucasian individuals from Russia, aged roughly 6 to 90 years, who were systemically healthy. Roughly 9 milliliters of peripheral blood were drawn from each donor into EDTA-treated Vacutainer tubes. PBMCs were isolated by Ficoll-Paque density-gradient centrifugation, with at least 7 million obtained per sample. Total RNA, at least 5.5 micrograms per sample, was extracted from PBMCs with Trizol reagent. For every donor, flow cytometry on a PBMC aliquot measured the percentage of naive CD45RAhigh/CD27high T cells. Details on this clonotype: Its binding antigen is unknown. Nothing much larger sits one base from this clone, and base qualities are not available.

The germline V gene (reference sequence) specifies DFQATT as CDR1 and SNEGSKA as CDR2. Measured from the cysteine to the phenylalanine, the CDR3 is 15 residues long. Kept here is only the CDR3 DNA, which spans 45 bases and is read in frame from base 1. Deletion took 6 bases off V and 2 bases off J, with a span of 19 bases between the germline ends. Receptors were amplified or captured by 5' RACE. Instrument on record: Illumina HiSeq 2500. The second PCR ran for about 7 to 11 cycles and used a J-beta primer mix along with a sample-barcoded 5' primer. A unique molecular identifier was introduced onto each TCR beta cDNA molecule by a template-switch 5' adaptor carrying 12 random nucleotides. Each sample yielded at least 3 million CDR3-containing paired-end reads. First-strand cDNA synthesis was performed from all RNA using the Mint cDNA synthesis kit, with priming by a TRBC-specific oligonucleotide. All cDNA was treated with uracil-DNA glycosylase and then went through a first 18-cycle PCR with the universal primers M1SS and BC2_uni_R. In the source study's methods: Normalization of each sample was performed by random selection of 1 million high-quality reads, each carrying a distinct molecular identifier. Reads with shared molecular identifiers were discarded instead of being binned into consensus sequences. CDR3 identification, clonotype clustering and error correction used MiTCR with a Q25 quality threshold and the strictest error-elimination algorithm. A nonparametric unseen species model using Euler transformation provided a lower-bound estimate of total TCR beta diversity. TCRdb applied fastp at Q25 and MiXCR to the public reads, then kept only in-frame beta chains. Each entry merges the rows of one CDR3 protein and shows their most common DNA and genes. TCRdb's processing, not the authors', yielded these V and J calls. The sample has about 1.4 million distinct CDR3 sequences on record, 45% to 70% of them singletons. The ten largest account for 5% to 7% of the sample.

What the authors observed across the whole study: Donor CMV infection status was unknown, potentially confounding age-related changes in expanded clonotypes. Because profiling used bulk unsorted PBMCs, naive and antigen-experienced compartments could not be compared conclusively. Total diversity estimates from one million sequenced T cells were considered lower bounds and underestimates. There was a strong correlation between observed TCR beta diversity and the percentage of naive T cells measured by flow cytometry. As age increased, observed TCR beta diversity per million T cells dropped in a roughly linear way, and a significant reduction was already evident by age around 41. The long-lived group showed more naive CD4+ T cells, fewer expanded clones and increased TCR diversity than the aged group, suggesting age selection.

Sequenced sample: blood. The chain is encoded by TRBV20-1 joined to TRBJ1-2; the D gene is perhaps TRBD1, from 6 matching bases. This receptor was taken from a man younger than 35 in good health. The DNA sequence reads TGCAGTGCCCTACCTGTGACAGGACCCAACTATGGCTACACCTTC. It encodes CSALPVTGPNYGYTF.